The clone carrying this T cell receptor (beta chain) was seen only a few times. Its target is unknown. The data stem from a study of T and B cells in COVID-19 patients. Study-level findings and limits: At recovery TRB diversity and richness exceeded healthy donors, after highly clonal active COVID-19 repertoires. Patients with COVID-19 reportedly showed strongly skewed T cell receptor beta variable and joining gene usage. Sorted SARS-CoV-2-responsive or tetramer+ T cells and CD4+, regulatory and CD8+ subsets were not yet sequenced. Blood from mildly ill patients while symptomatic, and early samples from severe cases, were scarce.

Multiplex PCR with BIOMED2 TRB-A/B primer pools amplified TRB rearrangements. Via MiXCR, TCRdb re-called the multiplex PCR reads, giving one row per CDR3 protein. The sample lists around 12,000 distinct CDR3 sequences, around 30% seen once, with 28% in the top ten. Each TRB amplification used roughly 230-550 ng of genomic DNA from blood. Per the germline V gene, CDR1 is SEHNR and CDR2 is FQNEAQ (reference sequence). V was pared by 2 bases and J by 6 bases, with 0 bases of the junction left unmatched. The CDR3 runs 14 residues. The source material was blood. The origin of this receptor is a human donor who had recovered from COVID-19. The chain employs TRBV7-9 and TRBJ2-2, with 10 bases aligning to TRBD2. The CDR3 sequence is CASSLLAGAGELFF. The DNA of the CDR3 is TGTGCCAGCAGCTTACTAGCGGGAGCCGGGGAGCTGTTTTTT. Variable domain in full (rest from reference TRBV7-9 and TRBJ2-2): DTGVSQNPRHKITKRGQNVTFRCDPISEHNRLYWYRQTLGQGPEFLTYFQNEAQLEKSRLLSDRFSAERPKGSFSTLEIQRTEQGDSAMYLCASSLLAGAGELFFGEGSRLTVL.